A single sample is the source of the 4 T cell receptor beta chains below, sequenced in a study of tumor and adjacent non-tumor tissue in lung cancer. The template was RNA from unsorted bulk tissue. More than 3 cm separated this lung sample from the edge of the tumor. Three rounds of nested PCR, following a modified ARM-PCR protocol, produced the TCRbeta library. TCRdb used MiXCR to reprocess the multiplex PCR reads, holding one entry per CDR3 protein. The sample lists tens of thousands of distinct CDR3 sequences; 76% were seen once. The sample consisted of distant non-tumor lung tissue. The receptors shown here come from a man between 65 and 79 years old with non-small cell lung cancer.

As for this clonotype: A read error may be the cause here, since a much bigger clone is one base away. V and J are TRBV6-1 and TRBJ2-5, with TRBD2 as a possible D gene (5 bases). CDR1 is MNHNS, CDR2 SASEGT, per germline. Between the trimmed V and J ends, which lost 7 bases and 4 bases, there was a span of 19 bases. The CDR3 is 15 amino acids. The DNA of the CDR3 is TGTGCCAGCAAAGGAGGTAACGGGGTAGGAGAGACCCAGTACTTC. It codes for CASKGGNGVGETQYF.

The chain employs TRBV6-5 and TRBJ2-1, with D hard to call. V was pared by 6 bases and J by 2 bases, with 20 bases between. Germline loops: CDR1 MNHEY, CDR2 SVGAGI. The CDR3 loop spans 17 amino acids. The DNA of the CDR3 is TGTGCCAGCAGATTCCGCTTAACGAGAGAACCCTACAATGAGCAGTTCTTC. Translation gives CASRFRLTREPYNEQFF.

Comment on this clonotype: The junction shows a germline mismatch at one end, possibly a read error. CDR3 coding DNA: TGCAGTGTTAGAAAAGGACTAGCGGGGACCTACGAGCACAACTTC. Protein product: CSVRKGLAGTYEHNF. The chain is built from TRBV20-1 and TRBJ2-7; 12 nucleotides line up with TRBD2. The germline V gene has CDR1 DFQATT and CDR2 SNEGSKA (reference sequence). This CDR3 contains 15 residues.

Points on this clonotype: Likely a read error: the CDR3 ends without its conserved phenylalanine or tryptophan. The chain recombines TRBV11-2 with TRBJ2-3; 7 nucleotides line up with TRBD1. This CDR3 is 14 amino acids long. Germline V gene lookup returns CDR1 SGHAT and CDR2 FQNNGV. The CDR3 spells CASNSQGFSDTQYS. In nucleotides, the CDR3 is TGTGCCAGCAACTCACAGGGGTTCTCAGATACCCAGTATTCT.